These 20 T cell receptor beta chains came from one sample sequenced in a study of blood T cell repertoires in COVID-19. Repertoires were generated with immunoSEQ multiplex PCR, while TCRdb's copy carries only in-frame clones and drops some. Among a few hundred thousand clones, 88% were seen once, and the ten largest hold about 7%. The material sequenced was peripheral blood. The receptors stem from a woman aged 25-40 years who had recovered from COVID-19.

The V call is TRBV18, the J call TRBJ1-1; 10 bases fit TRBD1. The V segment lost 8 bases and the J segment 9 bases; nucleotides outside the gene matches: 18. The CDR3 covers 16 residues. The germline V gene has CDR1 KGHSH and CDR2 LQKENI. For the CDR3, the DNA is TGTGCCAGCGCAACCGGGACAGGGGCCGCAACCGACCAAGCTTTCTTT. Its translation is CASATGTGAATDQAFF.

The chain carries TRBV6-2 or TRBV6-3 and TRBJ2-7; the match to TRBD1 covers 10 bases. In germline, CDR1 is MNHEY, CDR2 SVGEGT. V was pared by 4 bases and J by 0 bases, with 12 bases of the junction left unmatched. CDR3 length: 18 residues. The CDR3 protein is CASSFTLTGGLSSYEQYF. Written as DNA, the CDR3 is TGTGCCAGCAGTTTCACTTTGACAGGGGGCTTGAGCTCCTACGAGCAGTACTTC.

The V gene is TRBV4-2, the J gene TRBJ2-1; D is perhaps TRBD2 (5 bases). CDR1 LGHNA and CDR2 YNFKEQ come from the germline V gene. The CDR3 length is 16 residues. The germline V and J ends were trimmed by 0 bases and 3 bases, with 12 bases remaining between them. In nucleotides, the CDR3 is TGTGCCAGCAGCCAAGATGACCGGGGAAGCTACAATGAGCAGTTCTTC. Its protein is CASSQDDRGSYNEQFF.

This clone was observed a single time. The rearrangement uses TRBV3-1 (or the pseudogene TRBV3-2) and TRBJ2-7; D remains unclear. This CDR3 comprises 14 residues. The V gene's germline CDR1 is LGHDT and CDR2 YNNKEL (reference sequence). The V end lost 6 bases, the J end lost 6 bases, and 18 bases lay between the germline ends. The CDR3 reads CASSPQSPSGEQYF. For the CDR3, the DNA is TGTGCCAGCAGTCCCCAGTCCCCCTCGGGCGAGCAGTACTTC.

The chain joins TRBV5-5 to TRBJ1-2; D is perhaps TRBD1 (6 bases). Germline assignment: CDR1 SGHKS and CDR2 YYEKEE (reference sequence). CDR3 size: 15 residues. Trimming took 0 bases from V and 3 from J, leaving 12 bases between them. CDR3 in amino acids: CASSLAEGHHYGYTF. The CDR3 DNA is TGTGCCAGCAGCTTGGCAGAGGGACACCACTATGGCTACACCTTC. The whole variable domain, remainder taken from reference TRBV5-5 and TRBJ1-2, is DAGVTQSPTHLIKTRGQQVTLRCSPISGHKSVSWYQQVLGQGPQFIFQYYEKEERGRGNFPDRFSARQFPNYSSELNVNALLLGDSALYLCASSLAEGHHYGYTFGSGTRLTVV.

This sequence joins TRBV5-1 and TRBJ1-1; TRBD1 is a possible D gene (5 bases). V gave up 0 bases and J gave up 8 bases, with 23 bases separating them. Germline CDR1 reads SGHRS; CDR2 reads YFSETQ. The CDR3 consists of 17 residues. The CDR3 spells CASSLASRGQGRGEAFF. The CDR3 DNA is TGCGCCAGCAGCTTGGCTTCTAGGGGCCAGGGCCGGGGGGAAGCTTTCTTT.

V gene TRBV7-6 combines with J gene TRBJ2-7, with TRBD2 identical over 7 bases. V gave up 2 bases and J gave up 0 bases; unmatched junction bases: 7. The CDR3 is made up of 16 amino acids. From germline, CDR1 is SGHVS and CDR2 FNYEAQ. Here the CDR3 reads CASSLYQGGNSYEQYF. The CDR3 DNA follows: TGTGCCAGCAGCTTATACCAGGGAGGGAACTCCTACGAGCAGTACTTC.

The rearrangement uses TRBV5-1 and TRBJ1-1; 7 bases line up with TRBD1. The germline gives CDR1 SGHRS, CDR2 YFSETQ. The junction had 5 bases not matched to a gene; V was cut back by 5 bases and J by 1 base. The CDR3 loop spans 14 amino acids. The CDR3 DNA is TGCGCCAGCAGTTCTACAGGGGCGAACACTGAAGCTTTCTTT. Its translation: CASSSTGANTEAFF.

V gene TRBV20-1 combines with J gene TRBJ2-1, with 7 bases aligning to TRBD2. Germline V lookup: CDR1 DFQATT, CDR2 SNEGSKA (reference sequence). J was trimmed by 0 bases and V by 3 bases; bases with no gene match: 8. The CDR3 sequence is 16 residues long. CDR3: CSASNPGGSSYNEQFF. The CDR3 DNA sequence: TGCAGTGCTAGTAATCCGGGGGGTAGCTCCTACAATGAGCAGTTCTTC.

In its sample, this clone was seen once. This chain uses TRBV5-6 with TRBJ1-4, with a tentative D call TRBD1 (5 bases). The CDR3 length is 15 residues. In germline, CDR1 is SGHDT, CDR2 YYEEEE. V lost 0 bases to trimming and J lost 3 bases, with 9 bases between them. CDR3 nucleotide sequence: TGTGCCAGCAGCTTGGGGGGCGAGGCTAATGAAAAACTGTTTTTT. Translated, it gives CASSLGGEANEKLFF.

The V and J genes are TRBV3-1 (or the pseudogene TRBV3-2) and TRBJ2-2; D uncertain. V lost 0 bases and J lost 6, with 5 bases in between. This CDR3 has 13 residues. From germline, CDR1 is LGHDT and CDR2 YNNKEL (reference sequence). CDR3 residues: CASSQDNPGELFF. Written as DNA, the CDR3 is TGTGCCAGCAGCCAAGATAATCCCGGGGAGCTGTTTTTT.

The chain carries TRBV2 and TRBJ2-3; 8 bases fit TRBD1. V dropped 6 bases and J dropped 0; count of bases not matched to a gene: 2. CDR1 SNHLY and CDR2 FYNNEI come from the germline V gene. The CDR3 has 14 amino acids. The CDR3 DNA reads as TGTGCCAGCAGCCGGGACAGGAGCACAGATACGCAGTATTTT. Amino acids: CASSRDRSTDTQYF.

This clone has just a few counts. The chain joins TRBV5-1 to TRBJ1-1, with 7 bases fitting TRBD1. CDR1 and CDR2 from the germline V gene are SGHRS and YFSETQ. Trimming cost V 1 base and J 1 base; bases outside gene matches: 1. The CDR3 consists of 14 residues. In DNA, the CDR3 is TGCGCCAGCAGCTTGAACAGGGGGAACACTGAAGCTTTCTTT. As protein: CASSLNRGNTEAFF.

The chain links TRBV2 to TRBJ1-2, with D possibly TRBD1 on 6 matching bases. From germline, CDR1 is SNHLY and CDR2 FYNNEI. V lost 7 bases and J 0 bases, leaving 12 bases between the germline ends. The CDR3 extends over 14 amino acids. The CDR3 protein is CASNRASSNYGYTF. The CDR3 nucleotides are TGTGCCAGCAACAGGGCGTCGTCTAACTATGGCTACACCTTC.

The V call is TRBV29-1, the J call TRBJ2-3, with 9 bases lining up with TRBD2. Germline-derived CDR1 and CDR2 are SQVTM and ANQGSEA. The V segment lost 3 bases and the J segment 2 bases; nucleotides outside the gene matches: 9. This CDR3 is 16 amino acids long. The CDR3 reads CSVDHPSSGVTDTQYF. DNA for the CDR3: TGCAGCGTTGATCATCCGTCTAGCGGGGTCACAGATACGCAGTATTTT.

The V call is TRBV27, the J call TRBJ1-2; D gene ambiguous. V lost 5 bases and J lost 4, with 11 bases in between. The CDR3 runs to 13 residues. Per germline, CDR1 MNHEY and CDR2 SMNVEV (reference sequence). CDR3 protein: CASSPASGYGYTF. The CDR3, as DNA: TGTGCCAGCAGTCCAGCCTCAGGCTATGGCTACACCTTC.

This chain joins TRBV7-2 and TRBJ1-2; a possible D gene is TRBD1 (5 bases). Germline-derived CDR1 and CDR2 are SGHTA and FQGNSA. The length of the CDR3 is 15 residues. Deletions cut 5 bases from V and 3 bases from J, with 16 bases between. The CDR3 nucleotides read TGTGCCAGCAGCGCCCCCAGGGCAGGCGACTATGGCTACACCTTC. It is translated as CASSAPRAGDYGYTF.

This sequence joins TRBV5-6 and TRBJ1-3; D is perhaps TRBD1 (6 bases). Looked up from germline, CDR1 is SGHDT and CDR2 is YYEEEE. The germline V and J ends were trimmed by 4 bases and 0 bases, with 14 bases remaining between them. The CDR3 extends over 16 amino acids. CDR3 bases: TGTGCCAGCAGCCGATGGACAGCCAACTCTGGAAACACCATATATTTT. Protein: CASSRWTANSGNTIYF.

V usage is TRBV5-5 and J usage is TRBJ2-1; 10 bases are a match to TRBD2. The junction had 15 bases not matched to a gene; V was cut back by 0 bases and J by 9 bases. CDR3 length: 18 residues. CDR1 and CDR2 from the germline V gene are SGHKS and YYEKEE (reference sequence). CDR3 nucleotides: TGTGCCAGCAGCTTGGGTTTTTCCGGCTTTAGCGGGGGGAGTGAGCAGTTCTTC. Protein product: CASSLGFSGFSGGSEQFF.

The chain's CDR3 is CASSQDQGTGGTEAFF. Written as DNA, the CDR3 is TGTGCCAGCAGCCAAGATCAAGGCACCGGGGGCACTGAAGCTTTCTTT. V is TRBV3-1 (or the pseudogene TRBV3-2) and J is TRBJ1-1; tentatively, D is TRBD1 (5 bases). The V gene lost 0 bases and the J gene lost 4 bases, with 15 bases spanning the gap. The germline V gene encodes CDR1 LGHDT and CDR2 YNNKEL (reference sequence). This CDR3 comprises 16 residues.